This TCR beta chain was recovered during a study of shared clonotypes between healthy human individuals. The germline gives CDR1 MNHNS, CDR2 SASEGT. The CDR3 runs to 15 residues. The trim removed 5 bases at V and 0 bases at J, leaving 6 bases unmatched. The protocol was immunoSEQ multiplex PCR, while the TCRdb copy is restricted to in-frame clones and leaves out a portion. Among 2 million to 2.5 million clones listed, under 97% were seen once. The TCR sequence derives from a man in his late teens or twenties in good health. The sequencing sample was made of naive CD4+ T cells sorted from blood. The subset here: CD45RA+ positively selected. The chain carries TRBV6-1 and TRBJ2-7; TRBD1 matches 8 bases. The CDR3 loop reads CASSIPGQASYEQYF. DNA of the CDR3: TGTGCCAGCAGTATCCCGGGACAGGCCTCCTACGAGCAGTACTTC.